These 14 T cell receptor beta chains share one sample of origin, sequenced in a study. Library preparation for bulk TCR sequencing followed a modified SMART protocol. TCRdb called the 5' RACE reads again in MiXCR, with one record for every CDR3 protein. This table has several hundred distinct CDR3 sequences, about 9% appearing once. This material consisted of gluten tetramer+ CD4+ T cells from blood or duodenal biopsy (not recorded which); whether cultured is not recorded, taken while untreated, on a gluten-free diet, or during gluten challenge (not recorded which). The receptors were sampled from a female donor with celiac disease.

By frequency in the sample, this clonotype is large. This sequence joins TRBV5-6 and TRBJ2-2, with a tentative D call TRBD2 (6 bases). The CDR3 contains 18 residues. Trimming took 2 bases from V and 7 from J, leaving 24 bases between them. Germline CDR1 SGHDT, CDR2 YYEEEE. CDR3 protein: CASSLLEEELAGNGELFF. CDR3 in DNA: TGTGCCAGCAGCTTATTAGAGGAAGAACTAGCCGGGAACGGGGAGCTGTTTTTT.

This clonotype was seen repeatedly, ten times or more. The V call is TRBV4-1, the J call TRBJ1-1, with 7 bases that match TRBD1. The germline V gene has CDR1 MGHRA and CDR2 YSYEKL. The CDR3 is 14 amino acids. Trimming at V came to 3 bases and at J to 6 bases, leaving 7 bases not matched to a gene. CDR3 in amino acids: CASSQPQGGSEAFF. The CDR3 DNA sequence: TGCGCCAGCAGCCAGCCCCAGGGGGGATCTGAAGCTTTCTTT.

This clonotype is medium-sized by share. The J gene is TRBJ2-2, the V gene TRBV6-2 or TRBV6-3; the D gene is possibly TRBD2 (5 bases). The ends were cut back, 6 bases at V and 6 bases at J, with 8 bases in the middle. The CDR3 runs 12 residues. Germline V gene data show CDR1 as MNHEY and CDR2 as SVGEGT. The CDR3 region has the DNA TGTGCCAGCAGCAGACTATCCGGGGAGCTGTTTTTT. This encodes CASSRLSGELFF.

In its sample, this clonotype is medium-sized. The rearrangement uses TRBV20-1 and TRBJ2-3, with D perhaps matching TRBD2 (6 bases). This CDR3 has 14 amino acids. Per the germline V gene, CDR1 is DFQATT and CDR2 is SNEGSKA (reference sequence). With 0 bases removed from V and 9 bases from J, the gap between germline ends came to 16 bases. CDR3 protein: CSARDGPAEGTQYF. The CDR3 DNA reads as TGCAGTGCTAGAGATGGGCCAGCGGAGGGGACGCAGTATTTT.

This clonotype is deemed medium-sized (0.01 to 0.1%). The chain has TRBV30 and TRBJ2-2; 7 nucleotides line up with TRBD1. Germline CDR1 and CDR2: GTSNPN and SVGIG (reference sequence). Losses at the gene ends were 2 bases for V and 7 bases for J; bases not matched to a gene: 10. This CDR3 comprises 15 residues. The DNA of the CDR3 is TGTGCCTGGAGTCCAAAAGGGTGGGACAGCGGGGAGCTGTTTTTT. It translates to CAWSPKGWDSGELFF.

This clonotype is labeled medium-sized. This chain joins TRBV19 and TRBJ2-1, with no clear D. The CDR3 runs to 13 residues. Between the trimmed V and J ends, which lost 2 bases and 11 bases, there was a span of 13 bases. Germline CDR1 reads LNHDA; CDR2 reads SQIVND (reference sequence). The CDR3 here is CASSISWSSKQFF. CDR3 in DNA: TGTGCCAGTAGTATAAGCTGGAGCTCTAAGCAGTTCTTC.

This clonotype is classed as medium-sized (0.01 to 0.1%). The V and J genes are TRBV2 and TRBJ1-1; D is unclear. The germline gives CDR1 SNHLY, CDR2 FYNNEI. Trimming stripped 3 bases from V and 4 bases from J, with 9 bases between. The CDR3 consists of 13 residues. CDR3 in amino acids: CASSEGGGTEAFF. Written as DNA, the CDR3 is TGTGCCAGCAGTGAGGGAGGTGGCACTGAAGCTTTCTTT.

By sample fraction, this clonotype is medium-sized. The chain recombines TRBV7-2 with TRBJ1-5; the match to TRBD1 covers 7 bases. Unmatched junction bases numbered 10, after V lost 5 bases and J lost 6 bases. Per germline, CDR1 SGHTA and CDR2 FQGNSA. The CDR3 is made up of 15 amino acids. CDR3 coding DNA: TGTGCCAGCAGCACTCGACAGGGAGATAGTCAGCCCCAGCATTTT. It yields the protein CASSTRQGDSQPQHF.

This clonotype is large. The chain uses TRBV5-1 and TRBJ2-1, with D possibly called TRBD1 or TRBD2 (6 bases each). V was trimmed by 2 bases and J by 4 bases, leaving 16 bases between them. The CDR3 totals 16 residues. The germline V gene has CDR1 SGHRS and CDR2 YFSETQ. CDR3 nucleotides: TGCGCCAGCAGCTTTGGGGCCGGGGGCGAATACAATGAGCAGTTCTTC. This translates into CASSFGAGGEYNEQFF.

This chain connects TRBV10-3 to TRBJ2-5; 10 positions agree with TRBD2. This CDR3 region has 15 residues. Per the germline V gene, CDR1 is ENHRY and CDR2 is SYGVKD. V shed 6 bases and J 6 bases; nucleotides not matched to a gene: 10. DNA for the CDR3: TGTGCCATCAGGCCCTCTGATAGCGGGAGGCAGACCCAGTACTTC. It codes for CAIRPSDSGRQTQYF.

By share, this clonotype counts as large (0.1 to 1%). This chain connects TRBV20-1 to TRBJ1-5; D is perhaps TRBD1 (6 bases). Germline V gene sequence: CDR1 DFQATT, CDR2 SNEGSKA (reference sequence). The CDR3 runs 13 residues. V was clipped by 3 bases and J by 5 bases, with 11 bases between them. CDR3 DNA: TGCAGTGCTAGCCGACAGGCGGATCAGCCCCAGCATTTT. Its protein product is CSASRQADQPQHF.

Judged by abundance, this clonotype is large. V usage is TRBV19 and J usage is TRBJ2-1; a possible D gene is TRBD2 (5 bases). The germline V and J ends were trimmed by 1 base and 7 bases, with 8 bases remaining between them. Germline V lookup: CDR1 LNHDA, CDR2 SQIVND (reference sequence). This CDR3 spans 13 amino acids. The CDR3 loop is CASSIVQRNEQFF. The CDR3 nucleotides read TGTGCCAGTAGTATAGTACAGCGGAATGAGCAGTTCTTC. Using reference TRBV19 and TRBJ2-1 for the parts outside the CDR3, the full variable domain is DGGITQSPKYLFRKEGQNVTLSCEQNLNHDAMYWYRQDPGQGLRLIYYSQIVNDFQKGDIAEGYSVSREKKESFPLTVTSAQKNPTAFYLCASSIVQRNEQFFGPGTRLTVL.

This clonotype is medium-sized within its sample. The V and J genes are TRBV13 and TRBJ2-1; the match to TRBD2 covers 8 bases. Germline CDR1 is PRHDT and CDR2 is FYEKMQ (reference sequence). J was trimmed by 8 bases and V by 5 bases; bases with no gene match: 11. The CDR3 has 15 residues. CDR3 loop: CASSPWGLGAHEQFF. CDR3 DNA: TGTGCCAGCAGCCCCTGGGGACTAGGAGCGCATGAGCAGTTCTTC.

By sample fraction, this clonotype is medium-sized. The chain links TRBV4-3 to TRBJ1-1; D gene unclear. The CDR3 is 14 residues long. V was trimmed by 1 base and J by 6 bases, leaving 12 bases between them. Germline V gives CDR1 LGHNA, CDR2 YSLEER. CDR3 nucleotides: TGCGCCAGCAGCCAAGGAATGGTGGCTTCTGAAGCTTTCTTT. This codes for CASSQGMVASEAFF.